These 28 T cell receptor beta chains were all obtained from the same sample, sequenced in a study of T cell responses to AZD1222 COVID-19 vaccine. TCRdb keeps only in-frame clones here, not all; method: immunoSEQ multiplex PCR. The sample lists 160,000 or so clones; roughly 94% were seen once. This specimen consisted of peripheral blood, obtained 28 days after the second AZD1222 dose. These receptors came from an adult who received the AZD1222 COVID-19 vaccine.

As to this clone: This sample also contains other DNA sequences that code for the same CDR3. The chain uses TRBV5-1 and TRBJ2-7; D unclear. Trimming shortened V by 0 bases and J by 2 bases, and 3 bases separated the two germline ends. The CDR3 length is 12 residues. In germline, CDR1 is SGHRS, CDR2 YFSETQ. The CDR3 spells CASSLGAYEQYF. The CDR3 bases are TGCGCCAGCAGCTTGGGGGCCTACGAGCAGTACTTC.

The chain couples TRBV7-6 to TRBJ1-1; 11 bases are shared with TRBD1. Germline V lookup: CDR1 SGHVS, CDR2 FNYEAQ. With V trimmed by 3 bases and J by 0 bases, 6 bases remained unmatched. The CDR3 spans 17 residues. The CDR3 loop is CASSFGTGGRMNTEAFF. DNA of the CDR3: TGTGCCAGCAGCTTCGGGACAGGGGGTCGGATGAACACTGAAGCTTTCTTT.

This clone was seen a handful of times. The rearrangement uses TRBV2 and TRBJ2-7, with D tentatively TRBD1 (6 bases). Trimming removed 4 bases from V and 1 base from J, with 14 bases in between. This CDR3 is built from 15 residues. Germline V gives CDR1 SNHLY, CDR2 FYNNEI. CDR3 loop: CASSVGATGSYEQYF. The DNA for the CDR3 is TGTGCCAGCAGTGTCGGGGCGACAGGATCCTACGAGCAGTACTTC.

The chain employs TRBV6-6 and TRBJ1-3; D is ambiguous. Germline V gives CDR1 MNHNY, CDR2 SVGAGI (reference sequence). This CDR3 contains 16 residues. Deletions cut 2 bases from V and 0 bases from J, with 11 bases between. The CDR3 reads CASSYERFSSGNTIYF. The CDR3 DNA reads TGTGCCAGCAGTTACGAACGGTTTAGCTCTGGAAACACCATATATTTT.

The chain recombines TRBV3-1 (or the pseudogene TRBV3-2) with TRBJ1-6; D uncertain. There are 11 residues in the CDR3. The germline V and J ends were trimmed by 2 bases and 8 bases, with 1 base remaining between them. CDR1 LGHDT and CDR2 YNNKEL come from the germline V gene (reference sequence). CDR3: CASSQHSPLHF. In DNA, the CDR3 is TGTGCCAGCAGCCAACATTCACCCCTCCACTTT.

J is TRBJ2-5 and V is TRBV6-2 or TRBV6-3; 9 bases map to TRBD2. From germline, CDR1 is MNHEY and CDR2 SVGEGT. This CDR3 is built from 16 residues. The V segment lost 2 bases and the J segment 3 bases; nucleotides outside the gene matches: 7. CDR3 coding DNA: TGTGCCAGCAGTTACCCACGTCTAGCGGGAAAAGAGACCCAGTACTTC. Translated: CASSYPRLAGKETQYF.

The chain combines TRBV5-1 with TRBJ1-2; the D is unclear. The germline gives CDR1 SGHRS, CDR2 YFSETQ. The CDR3 length is 12 residues. Trimming stripped 4 bases from V and 4 bases from J, with 8 bases between. The DNA of the CDR3 is TGCGCCAGCAGCGACGACTCCTATGGCTACACCTTC. Protein product: CASSDDSYGYTF.

This chain links TRBV6-5 with TRBJ1-6; D is ambiguous. Trimming removed 10 bases at V and 8 bases at J, with 15 bases between. The CDR3 totals 13 residues. Germline lookup yields CDR1 MNHEY and CDR2 SVGAGI. In DNA form, the CDR3 reads TGTGCCACCAGGAGGGAGAGGGATTCACCCCTCCACTTT. This translates into CATRRERDSPLHF.

The chain uses TRBV7-9 and TRBJ2-2; D gene ambiguous. The germline CDR1 and CDR2 sequences are SEHNR and FQNEAQ (reference sequence). This CDR3 has 11 residues. The V end lost 3 bases, the J end lost 10 bases, and 6 bases lay between the germline ends. CDR3 sequence reads: CASSFKEELFF. Here the CDR3 DNA reads TGTGCCAGCAGCTTCAAGGAGGAGCTGTTTTTT.

This sequence joins TRBV5-1 and TRBJ2-7; the match to TRBD2 covers 11 bases. Germline CDR1 is SGHRS and CDR2 is YFSETQ. The CDR3 loop spans 15 amino acids. The V gene end was trimmed by 4 bases and the J gene end by 1 base; junction bases not matched to a gene: 4. The CDR3 bases are TGCGCCAGCAGCCCTCTAGCGGGAGGTTCCTACGAGCAGTACTTC. The encoded protein is CASSPLAGGSYEQYF.

The gene calls are TRBV29-1 and TRBJ2-1, with TRBD2 matching over 7 bases. The CDR3 sequence is 13 residues long. Germline-derived CDR1 and CDR2 are SQVTM and ANQGSEA. The V gene end was trimmed by 3 bases and the J gene end by 10 bases; junction bases not matched to a gene: 9. The CDR3 reads CSVDKAGVQEQFF. The CDR3 region has the DNA TGCAGCGTTGATAAGGCGGGAGTACAAGAGCAGTTCTTC.

J is TRBJ1-2 and V is TRBV13; TRBD1 matches at 10 bases. Germline CDR1 reads PRHDT; CDR2 reads FYEKMQ (reference sequence). The V segment lost 4 bases and the J segment 5 bases; nucleotides outside the gene matches: 10. The CDR3 runs 16 residues. CDR3 sequence (DNA): TGTGCCAGCAGCTCCAGCCCAGACAGGGGGCTATATGGCTACACCTTC. This translates into CASSSSPDRGLYGYTF.

This chain connects TRBV19 to TRBJ1-1; the D gene is possibly TRBD1 (6 bases). The CDR3 sequence is 15 residues long. CDR1 and CDR2 from the germline V gene are LNHDA and SQIVND (reference sequence). The V end was cut by 3 bases, the J end by 1 base, with 12 bases between. The CDR3 spells CASSIIETGNTEAFF. The CDR3 coding sequence is TGTGCCAGTAGTATCATTGAGACAGGGAACACTGAAGCTTTCTTT.

This clone has just one count. The V and J genes are TRBV6-1 and TRBJ1-2; no definite D call. The V end was cut by 3 bases, the J end by 4 bases, with 9 bases between. Germline V gene sequence: CDR1 MNHNS, CDR2 SASEGT. The CDR3 consists of 13 residues. The CDR3 sequence: CASSDGSFYGYTF. CDR3 bases: TGTGCCAGCAGTGATGGAAGTTTCTATGGCTACACCTTC.

The V call is TRBV18, the J call TRBJ1-5, with 8 bases aligning to TRBD1. Germline loops: CDR1 KGHSH, CDR2 LQKENI. Trimming at V came to 6 bases and at J to 6 bases, leaving 4 bases not matched to a gene. There are 13 residues in the CDR3. The DNA for the CDR3 is TGTGCCAGCTCTGGACAGGGTGGTCAGCCCCAGCATTTT. Encoded protein: CASSGQGGQPQHF.

The chain links TRBV6-5 to TRBJ1-1; 8 positions match TRBD1. J gave up 4 bases and V 2 bases, and 3 bases lay outside the gene matches. Germline assignment: CDR1 MNHEY and CDR2 SVGAGI. The CDR3 consists of 14 residues. In DNA form, the CDR3 reads TGTGCCAGCAGTTACGGTCAGGGGGCCACTGAAGCTTTCTTT. Protein product: CASSYGQGATEAFF.

J is TRBJ1-1 and V is TRBV6-5; D possibly corresponds to TRBD1 (5 bases). This CDR3 is built from 14 residues. CDR1 is MNHEY, CDR2 SVGAGI, per germline. The ends were cut back, 6 bases at V and 1 base at J, with 12 bases in the middle. CDR3 in amino acids: CASSRVGENTEAFF. In DNA, the CDR3 is TGTGCCAGCAGCCGTGTGGGGGAGAACACTGAAGCTTTCTTT.

This clone appeared a single time. The chain uses TRBV27 and TRBJ2-5, with TRBD1 identical over 9 bases. J gave up 5 bases and V 0 bases, and 10 bases lay outside the gene matches. The CDR3 spans 17 residues. CDR1 MNHEY and CDR2 SMNVEV come from the germline V gene (reference sequence). CDR3 region: CASSLSIRDRVGETQYF. In DNA, the CDR3 is TGTGCCAGCAGTTTATCGATTCGGGACAGGGTTGGGGAGACCCAGTACTTC.

The chain links TRBV19 to TRBJ2-3; weak D call: TRBD2 (6 bases). CDR3 length: 15 amino acids. CDR1 and CDR2 (germline): LNHDA, SQIVND (reference sequence). V was cut by 3 bases and J by 4 bases, with 14 bases left in between. CDR3: CASSIAGRIADTQYF. The CDR3 region has the DNA TGTGCCAGTAGTATTGCCGGGAGAATTGCAGATACGCAGTATTTT.

J is TRBJ2-2 and V is TRBV7-8, with D maybe TRBD1 (6 bases). Germline CDR1 is SGHVS and CDR2 is FQNEAQ. V gave up 2 bases and J gave up 3 bases, with 10 bases separating them. The CDR3 has 15 residues. The DNA of the CDR3 is TGTGCCAGCAGCTTAATACAGGGATACACCGGGGAGCTGTTTTTT. It encodes CASSLIQGYTGELFF. Supplemented by reference TRBV7-8 and TRBJ2-2, the full variable domain reads GAGVSQSPRYKVAKRGQDVALRCDPISGHVSLFWYQQALGQGPEFLTYFQNEAQLDKSGLPSDRFFAERPEGSVSTLKIQRTQQEDSAVYLCASSLIQGYTGELFFGEGSRLTVL.

This chain uses TRBV30 with TRBJ1-5; TRBD1 is a possible D gene (5 bases). The CDR3 has 13 amino acids. CDR1 and CDR2 from the germline V gene are GTSNPN and SVGIG (reference sequence). The V end was cut by 3 bases, the J end by 3 bases, with 9 bases between. Written as DNA, the CDR3 is TGTGCCTGGAGCCCTGGGGCCAATCAGCCCCAGCATTTT. Protein sequence: CAWSPGANQPQHF.

The CDR3 bases are TGTGCCAGCAGCTTAGGGGACAGGGTCGAGACCCAGTACTTC. The encoded protein is CASSLGDRVETQYF. V and J are TRBV7-8 and TRBJ2-5, with 9 bases matching TRBD1. Germline loops: CDR1 SGHVS, CDR2 FQNEAQ. V lost 1 base, J lost 5 bases, and 2 bases stayed unmatched. The length of the CDR3 is 14 residues.

This clone was counted once. This chain joins TRBV28 and TRBJ1-4; TRBD1 matches 12 bases. Germline CDR1 is MDHEN and CDR2 is SYDVKM. Unmatched junction bases numbered 7, after V lost 2 bases and J lost 3 bases. The CDR3 covers 18 residues. CDR3: CASSLGTGQGASNEKLFF. As DNA, the CDR3 is TGTGCCAGCAGTTTAGGCACGGGACAGGGGGCGTCTAATGAAAAACTGTTTTTT.

The V call is TRBV4-1, the J call TRBJ1-3; D might be TRBD1 (5 bases). Deletions cut 2 bases from V and 0 bases from J, with 17 bases between. Germline loops: CDR1 MGHRA, CDR2 YSYEKL. The CDR3 has 18 amino acids. CDR3 in amino acids: CASSQSAMGPASGNTIYF. The DNA of the CDR3 is TGCGCCAGCAGCCAAAGTGCGATGGGACCGGCCTCTGGAAACACCATATATTTT.

V is TRBV19 and J is TRBJ2-1; 11 bases align to TRBD2. The CDR3 covers 15 residues. The germline CDR1 and CDR2 sequences are LNHDA and SQIVND (reference sequence). Losses at the gene ends were 9 bases for V and 0 bases for J; bases not matched to a gene: 4. The CDR3 spells CARQLAGASYNEQFF. CDR3 in DNA: TGTGCCAGACAACTAGCGGGGGCCTCCTACAATGAGCAGTTCTTC.

The V gene is TRBV19, the J gene TRBJ2-7; 10 bases match TRBD1. V trimming: 1 base; J trimming: 6 bases; junction bases outside the gene matches: 3. Germline loops: CDR1 LNHDA, CDR2 SQIVND (reference sequence). CDR3 size: 14 residues. CDR3 sequence reads: CASSIAGQGGEQYF. CDR3 sequence (DNA): TGTGCCAGTAGTATAGCCGGACAGGGGGGCGAGCAGTACTTC.

The chain has TRBV27 and TRBJ2-1; TRBD1 is a possible D gene (7 bases). This CDR3 has 15 residues. In germline, CDR1 is MNHEY, CDR2 SMNVEV (reference sequence). V was cut by 2 bases and J by 4 bases, with 12 bases left in between. CDR3 nucleotides: TGTGCCAGCAGTTTAAAGCCAGGGGGGTACAATGAGCAGTTCTTC. This gives the protein CASSLKPGGYNEQFF.

The genes are TRBV5-1 and TRBJ2-3; 7 bases match TRBD2. Looked up from germline, CDR1 is SGHRS and CDR2 is YFSETQ. This CDR3 has 14 amino acids. The V and J ends lost 2 bases and 4 bases, in that order; junction bases with no gene match: 4. The CDR3 reads CASSFGGSADTQYF. DNA for the CDR3: TGCGCCAGCAGCTTTGGCGGGAGCGCAGATACGCAGTATTTT.